Listed below are T cell receptor beta chains from one sample, sequenced in a study of Ad26.COV2.S vaccination and SARS-CoV-2 variants. Sequencing was performed with immunoSEQ multiplex PCR; in TCRdb, only in-frame clones are kept and a portion is missing. The table includes fewer than 400,000 clones, 88% detected once. Source: peripheral blood, taken in a trial of Ad26.COV2.S vaccine versus placebo. These receptors were obtained from a person aged 18 to 59 who received the Ad26.COV2.S COVID-19 vaccine or a placebo. Both conserved end residues are part of each CDR3. A D gene is named only where the DNA matches it firmly. Clone size is given for some rows only: seen once, a few or many times, or a class if the clone is expanded.

d_gene	abundance	v_gene	j_gene	CDR3aa	CDR3nt
.	.	TRBV5-1	TRBJ1-2	CASSLDLAGDGYTF	TGCGCCAGCAGCTTGGATCTGGCGGGGGATGGCTACACCTTC
.	.	TRBV3-1/TRBV3-2	TRBJ2-5	CASSQDSRGTQYF	TGTGCCAGCAGCCAAGACTCCCGGGGGACCCAGTACTTC
.	few	TRBV15	TRBJ1-1	CATSKTSAEAFF	TGTGCCACCAGCAAGACATCCGCTGAAGCTTTCTTT
TRBD1	.	TRBV9	TRBJ1-1	CASSVAGQGRTEAFF	TGTGCCAGCAGCGTAGCGGGACAGGGACGGACTGAAGCTTTCTTT
.	.	TRBV2	TRBJ2-1	CASSEYEQFF	TGTGCCAGCAGTGAATATGAGCAGTTCTTC
TRBD1	once	TRBV18	TRBJ1-2	CASSRQGALYGYTF	TGTGCCAGCTCAAGACAGGGGGCTCTTTATGGCTACACCTTC
TRBD2	once	TRBV7-2	TRBJ2-7	CASSLVPGGAYEQYF	TGTGCCAGCAGCTTAGTTCCGGGGGGAGCCTACGAGCAGTACTTC
.	.	TRBV3-1/TRBV3-2	TRBJ1-1	CASSQTSRGNTEAFF	TGTGCCAGCAGCCAAACAAGCCGGGGAAACACTGAAGCTTTCTTT
.	.	TRBV4-1	TRBJ2-7	CASSQGWGEQYF	TGCGCCAGCAGCCAAGGTTGGGGCGAGCAGTACTTC
.	.	TRBV6-5	TRBJ1-2	CASSYGGSYGYTF	TGTGCCAGCAGTTACGGGGGATCATATGGCTACACCTTC
.	.	TRBV3-1/TRBV3-2	TRBJ1-2	CASSQVQGRGYTF	TGTGCCAGCAGCCAAGTGCAGGGAAGAGGCTACACCTTC
.	.	TRBV7-2	TRBJ2-7	CASSPSGTAGHEQYF	TGTGCCAGCAGCCCCTCCGGGACAGCGGGCCACGAGCAGTACTTC
.	.	TRBV3-1/TRBV3-2	TRBJ2-1	CASSQGTTYNEQFF	TGTGCCAGCAGCCAAGGGACAACCTACAATGAGCAGTTCTTC
.	.	TRBV11-3	TRBJ1-2	CASSLLRGNYGYTF	TGTGCCAGCAGCTTACTACGGGGGAACTATGGCTACACCTTC
.	.	TRBV6-4	TRBJ1-3	CASSDTGKSSGNTIYF	TGTGCCAGCAGTGATACGGGAAAGTCCTCTGGAAACACCATATATTTT